These T cell receptor beta chains were read from a single sample in a study of T cell changes during pregnancy in multiple sclerosis. Only in-frame clones appear in the TCRdb table, and some are missing; sequencing was by immunoSEQ multiplex PCR. Counted here are some 41,000 clones, about 89% occurring once; the ten biggest clones make up roughly 1.1%. The sample in question was CD4+ T cells from peripheral blood mononuclear cells, obtained after pregnancy. Receptors were obtained from a female donor with multiple sclerosis, enrolled in a pregnancy study. Each CDR3 is given with its conserved first and last residue. Fields, in order: clone size, D gene, J gene, V gene, CDR3 protein, CDR3 DNA. The D gene is left open where the match is weak. Clone size is given for some rows only: seen once, a few or many times, or a class if the clone is expanded.

abundance: -
d_gene: -
j_gene: TRBJ2-5
v_gene: TRBV4-1
CDR3aa: CASSQGAGPFQETQYF
CDR3nt: TGCGCCAGCAGCCAAGGGGCGGGGCCATTCCAAGAGACCCAGTACTTC

abundance: -
d_gene: -
j_gene: TRBJ2-3
v_gene: TRBV11-2
CDR3aa: CASSLGREVIGAADTQYF
CDR3nt: TGTGCCAGCAGCTTAGGCAGGGAAGTAATTGGCGCCGCAGATACGCAGTATTTT

abundance: -
d_gene: -
j_gene: TRBJ1-2
v_gene: TRBV11-2
CDR3aa: CASSRRNGYTF
CDR3nt: TGTGCCAGCAGCAGGAGAAACGGCTACACCTTC

abundance: -
d_gene: -
j_gene: TRBJ1-1
v_gene: TRBV30
CDR3aa: CAWSVLGANTEAFF
CDR3nt: TGTGCCTGGAGTGTCCTGGGGGCAAACACTGAAGCTTTCTTT

abundance: -
d_gene: -
j_gene: TRBJ2-3
v_gene: TRBV19
CDR3aa: CASTGDNTDTQYF
CDR3nt: TGTGCCAGTACTGGGGACAACACAGATACGCAGTATTTT

abundance: -
d_gene: -
j_gene: TRBJ1-1
v_gene: TRBV19
CDR3aa: CASSIQADTEAFF
CDR3nt: TGTGCCAGTAGTATTCAGGCCGACACTGAAGCTTTCTTT

abundance: -
d_gene: TRBD1
j_gene: TRBJ1-2
v_gene: TRBV18
CDR3aa: CASSPLPQGVDYGYTF
CDR3nt: TGTGCCAGCTCACCACTTCCTCAGGGGGTTGACTATGGCTACACCTTC

abundance: -
d_gene: -
j_gene: TRBJ2-3
v_gene: TRBV11-2
CDR3aa: CASSSKGETNVTSTDTQYF
CDR3nt: TGTGCCAGCAGTTCAAAGGGGGAAACTAATGTCACTAGCACAGATACGCAGTATTTT

abundance: -
d_gene: TRBD1
j_gene: TRBJ2-7
v_gene: TRBV18
CDR3aa: CASKKPGQGFEQYF
CDR3nt: TGTGCCAGCAAGAAACCGGGACAGGGTTTCGAGCAGTACTTC

abundance: -
d_gene: TRBD2
j_gene: TRBJ2-7
v_gene: TRBV30
CDR3aa: CAWGVTSGTEQYF
CDR3nt: TGTGCCTGGGGGGTGACTAGCGGTACCGAGCAGTACTTC

abundance: -
d_gene: TRBD1
j_gene: TRBJ1-1
v_gene: TRBV13
CDR3aa: CASSFLFTPRDRGFTEAFF
CDR3nt: TGTGCCAGCAGCTTCCTTTTCACCCCGCGGGACAGGGGATTTACTGAAGCTTTCTTT

abundance: -
d_gene: TRBD1
j_gene: TRBJ2-5
v_gene: TRBV11-2
CDR3aa: CASSLAGGRLETQYF
CDR3nt: TGTGCCAGCAGCTTAGCAGGGGGCCGGTTGGAGACCCAGTACTTC

abundance: -
d_gene: -
j_gene: TRBJ2-7
v_gene: TRBV4-2
CDR3aa: CASSQDRSYTYEQYF
CDR3nt: TGTGCCAGCAGCCAAGATCGGAGCTATACCTACGAGCAGTACTTC

abundance: -
d_gene: TRBD1
j_gene: TRBJ2-7
v_gene: TRBV10-3
CDR3aa: CAISPGQATYEQYF
CDR3nt: TGTGCCATCAGCCCGGGACAGGCTACCTACGAGCAGTACTTC

abundance: -
d_gene: TRBD2
j_gene: TRBJ2-3
v_gene: TRBV11-3
CDR3aa: CASSSLAGSTDTQYF
CDR3nt: TGTGCCAGCAGCTCACTAGCGGGAAGCACAGATACGCAGTATTTT

abundance: -
d_gene: -
j_gene: TRBJ1-2
v_gene: TRBV7-2
CDR3aa: CASSPRGEQGYTF
CDR3nt: TGTGCCAGCAGCCCCCGGGGGGAGCAAGGCTACACCTTC

abundance: -
d_gene: TRBD2
j_gene: TRBJ2-3
v_gene: TRBV5-5
CDR3aa: CASSLNPSGRTDTQYF
CDR3nt: TGTGCCAGCAGCTTGAACCCTAGCGGGAGAACAGATACGCAGTATTTT

abundance: -
d_gene: -
j_gene: TRBJ1-2
v_gene: TRBV5-4
CDR3aa: CASRNQGNYGYTF
CDR3nt: TGTGCCAGCAGAAACCAGGGGAACTATGGCTACACCTTC

abundance: -
d_gene: -
j_gene: TRBJ2-5
v_gene: TRBV9
CDR3aa: CASSVGEEETQYF
CDR3nt: TGTGCCAGCAGCGTAGGGGAGGAAGAGACCCAGTACTTC

abundance: -
d_gene: -
j_gene: TRBJ2-1
v_gene: TRBV12-5
CDR3aa: CASSRLVRDEQFF
CDR3nt: TGTGCTAGTTCGAGACTAGTTCGGGATGAGCAGTTCTTC

abundance: -
d_gene: TRBD2
j_gene: TRBJ2-3
v_gene: TRBV19
CDR3aa: CASGPGRTSGLTDTQYF
CDR3nt: TGTGCCAGCGGGCCGGGACGGACTAGCGGGCTAACAGATACGCAGTATTTT

abundance: -
d_gene: TRBD2
j_gene: TRBJ2-7
v_gene: TRBV7-9
CDR3aa: CASSLFREAYEQYF
CDR3nt: TGTGCCAGCAGCTTATTCCGGGAGGCCTACGAGCAGTACTTC

abundance: -
d_gene: TRBD2
j_gene: TRBJ2-3
v_gene: TRBV19
CDR3aa: CASSLRLAGGQTSSTDTQYF
CDR3nt: TGTGCCAGTAGTTTGCGACTAGCGGGAGGGCAGACTTCTAGCACAGATACGCAGTATTTT

abundance: -
d_gene: TRBD2
j_gene: TRBJ2-3
v_gene: TRBV7-3
CDR3aa: CASSLTSGRVADTQYF
CDR3nt: TGTGCCAGCAGCTTAACTAGCGGGAGGGTGGCAGATACGCAGTATTTT

abundance: -
d_gene: TRBD2
j_gene: TRBJ2-1
v_gene: TRBV6-6
CDR3aa: CASSPPLAGNEQFF
CDR3nt: TGTGCCAGCAGCCCCCCCCTAGCGGGCAATGAGCAGTTCTTC

abundance: -
d_gene: TRBD2
j_gene: TRBJ2-1
v_gene: TRBV7-2
CDR3aa: CASRPGGPLNEQFF
CDR3nt: TGTGCCAGCAGGCCGGGAGGGCCGCTCAATGAGCAGTTCTTC

abundance: -
d_gene: TRBD2
j_gene: TRBJ2-1
v_gene: TRBV9
CDR3aa: CASSPRLAAYNEQFF
CDR3nt: TGTGCCAGCAGCCCGAGACTAGCGGCGTACAATGAGCAGTTCTTC

abundance: -
d_gene: TRBD1
j_gene: TRBJ1-2
v_gene: TRBV10-2
CDR3aa: CASTRQGDGYTF
CDR3nt: TGCGCCAGCACTCGACAGGGTGATGGCTACACCTTC

abundance: -
d_gene: TRBD1
j_gene: TRBJ1-3
v_gene: TRBV10-3
CDR3aa: CAISPTGGQAGNTIYF
CDR3nt: TGTGCCATCAGCCCGACAGGGGGCCAGGCTGGAAACACCATATATTTT

abundance: -
d_gene: TRBD1
j_gene: TRBJ2-7
v_gene: TRBV6-6
CDR3aa: CASSYPGQASYEQYF
CDR3nt: TGTGCCAGCAGTTACCCCGGACAGGCTTCCTACGAGCAGTACTTC

abundance: -
d_gene: TRBD2
j_gene: TRBJ2-5
v_gene: TRBV7-2
CDR3aa: CASSLVGGEGPVEPYF
CDR3nt: TGTGCCAGCAGCTTAGTGGGCGGGGAGGGCCCAGTTGAGCCGTACTTC

abundance: -
d_gene: TRBD1
j_gene: TRBJ1-2
v_gene: TRBV28
CDR3aa: CASSRAGGIYGYTF
CDR3nt: TGTGCCAGCAGCCGCGCAGGGGGCATATATGGCTACACCTTC

abundance: once
d_gene: -
j_gene: TRBJ2-5
v_gene: TRBV27
CDR3aa: CASSLEYQETQYF
CDR3nt: TGTGCCAGCAGTTTAGAGTACCAAGAGACCCAGTACTTC

abundance: -
d_gene: TRBD2
j_gene: TRBJ2-1
v_gene: TRBV5-4
CDR3aa: CASSPGLAGGDEQFF
CDR3nt: TGTGCCAGCAGCCCGGGACTAGCGGGAGGGGATGAGCAGTTCTTC

abundance: -
d_gene: TRBD2
j_gene: TRBJ2-1
v_gene: TRBV6-5
CDR3aa: CASRPAGGPNEQFF
CDR3nt: TGTGCCAGCAGGCCAGCGGGAGGGCCAAATGAGCAGTTCTTC

abundance: -
d_gene: TRBD1
j_gene: TRBJ1-3
v_gene: TRBV7-2
CDR3aa: CASRPKGASGNTIYF
CDR3nt: TGTGCCAGCAGACCAAAGGGGGCCTCTGGAAACACCATATATTTT

abundance: once
d_gene: TRBD1
j_gene: TRBJ2-6
v_gene: TRBV27
CDR3aa: CASSWTGGSGANVLTF
CDR3nt: TGTGCCAGCAGTTGGACAGGGGGCTCTGGGGCCAACGTCCTGACTTTC

abundance: -
d_gene: TRBD1
j_gene: TRBJ1-4
v_gene: TRBV25-1
CDR3aa: CASSERTGVHEKLFF
CDR3nt: TGTGCCAGCAGTGAACGGACAGGGGTTCATGAAAAACTGTTTTTT

abundance: once
d_gene: -
j_gene: TRBJ2-2
v_gene: TRBV5-4
CDR3aa: CASSLGLQTNTGELFF
CDR3nt: TGTGCCAGCAGCTTGGGGCTCCAGACGAACACCGGGGAGCTGTTTTTT